A selection of T cell receptor beta chains follows, all from one sample in a study of regulatory T cells in long-lasting Graves disease. TCRdb re-analysed the multiplex PCR reads in MiXCR, keeping a single row per CDR3 protein. Of around 330,000 distinct CDR3 sequences in the sample, 18% were seen once. This specimen was peripheral blood mononuclear cells (PBMCs), taken at new diagnosis, from a patient treated with antithyroid drugs. Source of these receptors: a female donor with Graves disease. Both conserved end residues are part of each CDR3. The D gene is left open where the match is weak. Expanded clones get a size class; other rows say once, few or many, or leave the size out.

>13|.|TRBJ2-3|TRBV20-1|many
CSARVGSTDTQYF
TGCAGTGCTAGAGTCGGGAGCACAGATACGCAGTATTTT
>14|.|TRBJ2-3|TRBV12-3/TRBV12-4|many
CASSLPRETDTQYF
TGTGCCAGCAGTTTACCCAGGGAAACAGATACGCAGTATTTT
>14|TRBD1|TRBJ2-7|TRBV5-8|.
CASSRDRAVDEQYF
TGTGCCAGCAGCCGGGACAGGGCAGTAGACGAGCAGTACTTC
>14|.|TRBJ1-4|TRBV3-1|many
CASTRVPGVEKLFF
TGTGCCAGCACCCGGGTTCCAGGGGTAGAAAAACTGTTTTTT
>17|.|TRBJ2-5|TRBV28|.
CASSLAHLDSDEETQYF
TGTGCCAGCAGTTTAGCCCACCTGGACAGTGACGAAGAGACCCAGTACTTC
>12|.|TRBJ1-2|TRBV28|many
CASGILGDGYTF
TGTGCCAGCGGGATCTTGGGTGATGGCTACACCTTC
>17|.|TRBJ2-5|TRBV12-5|few
CASGFPRGAEYQETQYF
TGTGCTAGTGGTTTCCCCCGGGGGGCCGAGTACCAAGAGACCCAGTACTTC
>15|TRBD1|TRBJ2-7|TRBV27|many
CASIKRGQALYEQYF
TGTGCCAGCATCAAGAGGGGACAGGCCCTCTACGAGCAGTACTTC
>16|.|TRBJ1-4|TRBV11-2|few
CASSYEESATNEKLFF
TGTGCCAGCAGCTATGAGGAATCTGCAACTAATGAAAAACTGTTTTTT
>14|.|TRBJ2-7|TRBV28|many
CASSLPGFSYEQYF
TGTGCCAGCAGTTTACCCGGCTTCTCCTACGAGCAGTACTTC
>16|TRBD2|TRBJ2-7|TRBV14|.
CAGSQDPSGNQNEQYF
TGTGCCGGCAGCCAAGATCCTAGCGGGAACCAGAACGAGCAGTACTTC
>14|.|TRBJ1-2|TRBV30|many
CAWSNGMANYGYTF
TGTGCCTGGAGTAATGGTATGGCTAACTATGGCTACACCTTC
>13|.|TRBJ2-7|TRBV4-2|.
CASSPGMQYEQYF
TGTGCCAGCAGCCCCGGGATGCAATACGAGCAGTACTTC
>14|TRBD2|TRBJ2-7|TRBV20-1|.
CSASFSGRADEQYF
TGCAGTGCTAGCTTTAGCGGGAGGGCCGACGAGCAGTACTTC
>14|TRBD1|TRBJ2-7|TRBV15|many
CATSRVFDRDEQYF
TGTGCCACCAGCAGAGTTTTCGACAGGGACGAGCAGTACTTC
>15|.|TRBJ2-1|TRBV19|many
CASSISRSSYNEQFF
TGTGCCAGTAGTATAAGCCGCAGCTCCTACAATGAGCAGTTCTTC
>14|.|TRBJ2-2|TRBV5-1|few
CASSYAWGTGELFF
TGCGCCAGCAGCTATGCCTGGGGCACCGGGGAGCTGTTTTTT
>13|.|TRBJ1-6|TRBV3-1|many
CASRQSYNSPLHF
TGTGCCAGCAGACAGAGCTATAATTCACCCCTCCACTTT
>15|TRBD1|TRBJ2-5|TRBV20-1|many
CSARYRDRGQETQYF
TGCAGTGCTAGGTACCGGGACAGGGGTCAAGAGACCCAGTACTTC
>15|TRBD1|TRBJ2-1|TRBV7-8|many
CASSLEGQSYNEQFF
TGTGCCAGCAGCTTAGAGGGACAGAGCTACAATGAGCAGTTCTTC
>14|TRBD1|TRBJ1-3|TRBV20-1|few
CSAQRDSSGNTIYF
TGCAGTGCCCAGCGGGACAGCTCTGGAAACACCATATATTTT
>15|.|TRBJ2-3|TRBV7-9|.
CASSLVLLSTDTQYF
TGTGCCAGCAGCTTAGTGCTCCTAAGCACAGATACGCAGTATTTT
>14|.|TRBJ2-3|TRBV15|.
CATSRTISTDTQYF
TGTGCCACCAGCAGAACCATAAGCACAGATACGCAGTATTTT
>13|TRBD2|TRBJ2-7|TRBV29-1|many
CSVEGLAGYEQYF
TGCAGCGTTGAAGGACTAGCGGGCTACGAGCAGTACTTC
>16|.|TRBJ2-2|TRBV6-1|many
CAACRGAGANTGELFF
TGTGCCGCCTGCCGGGGAGCGGGCGCGAACACCGGGGAGCTGTTTTTT
>14|.|TRBJ1-4|TRBV27|many
CASSWGKSPEKLFF
TGTGCCAGCAGTTGGGGGAAATCACCTGAAAAACTGTTTTTT
>14|.|TRBJ2-2|TRBV12-3/TRBV12-4|many
CASSLASPTGELFF
TGTGCCAGCAGTTTAGCCAGCCCGACCGGGGAGCTGTTTTTT
>13|TRBD2|TRBJ2-7|TRBV12-5|many
CASGIAGPYEQYF
TGTGCTAGTGGCATAGCGGGCCCCTACGAGCAGTACTTC
>16|TRBD1|TRBJ1-2|TRBV6-4|.
CASSDGTGRKVGGYTF
TGTGCCAGCAGTGACGGGACAGGCCGCAAAGTGGGTGGCTACACCTTC
>16|TRBD2|TRBJ2-5|TRBV7-2|.
CASRPSGGSGQETQYF
TGTGCCAGCAGACCGTCGGGGGGGAGCGGACAAGAGACCCAGTACTTC
>15|TRBD1|TRBJ2-7|TRBV4-1|.
CASSLLQGAGYEQYF
TGCGCCAGCAGCCTTTTACAGGGGGCTGGATACGAGCAGTACTTC
>13|TRBD2|TRBJ2-7|TRBV7-3|.
CASTPGAGGEQYF
TGTGCCAGCACCCCCGGAGCGGGAGGCGAGCAGTACTTC
>14|TRBD1|TRBJ2-1|TRBV6-2/TRBV6-3|.
CASSYSRGHNEQFF
TGTGCCAGCAGTTACTCGAGGGGGCACAATGAGCAGTTCTTC
>13|.|TRBJ2-5|TRBV19|.
CASSLTARETQYF
TGTGCCAGTAGCCTCACGGCTCGAGAGACCCAGTACTTC
>13|TRBD1|TRBJ1-2|TRBV27|many
CASSFDRGRGYTF
TGTGCCAGCAGTTTTGACAGGGGGCGAGGCTACACCTTC
>16|TRBD1|TRBJ2-7|TRBV2|many
CASRFRSGTGEGEQYF
TGTGCCAGCCGATTCCGCTCCGGGACAGGGGAGGGCGAGCAGTACTTC
>15|TRBD1|TRBJ2-5|TRBV20-1|many
CSALDGQGLQETQYF
TGCAGTGCTCTCGACGGACAGGGTCTGCAAGAGACCCAGTACTTC
>13|.|TRBJ1-1|TRBV27|few
CASSLFRDAEAFF
TGTGCCAGCAGTTTATTCCGGGATGCTGAAGCTTTCTTT
>15|.|TRBJ2-2|TRBV19|many
CASSIVGGRTGELFF
TGTGCCAGTAGTATAGTCGGGGGGCGTACCGGGGAGCTGTTTTTT
>13|.|TRBJ1-6|TRBV11-3|many
CASSPFLNSPLHF
TGTGCCAGCAGTCCCTTCTTAAACTCACCCCTCCACTTT
>14|TRBD2|TRBJ2-3|TRBV12-5|.
CASAPGLAKDTQYF
TGTGCTAGTGCTCCGGGACTAGCGAAAGATACGCAGTATTTT
>18|TRBD2|TRBJ2-1|TRBV10-3|many
CAISESILGLAGNNEQFF
TGTGCCATCAGTGAGTCGATCTTGGGACTAGCGGGAAACAATGAGCAGTTCTTC
>15|.|TRBJ1-3|TRBV7-9|many
CASSPGGRKGNTIYF
TGTGCCAGCAGCCCTGGGGGACGGAAGGGAAACACCATATATTTT
>15|TRBD1|TRBJ1-4|TRBV7-9|.
CASSLEGQYNEKLFF
TGTGCCAGCAGCTTAGAGGGACAGTACAATGAAAAACTGTTTTTT
>15|TRBD2|TRBJ2-5|TRBV2|.
CASTVGSGRKETQYF
TGTGCCAGCACTGTTGGTAGCGGGAGGAAAGAGACCCAGTACTTC
>14|.|TRBJ2-1|TRBV7-9|many
CASSLAGQRNEQFF
TGTGCCAGCAGCTTAGCAGGGCAGAGGAATGAGCAGTTCTTC
>16|.|TRBJ2-1|TRBV18|many
CASSLWGTSPIGEQFF
TGTGCCAGCTCACTGTGGGGGACATCCCCTATTGGTGAGCAGTTCTTC
>12|.|TRBJ2-1|TRBV2|many
CASRKDYNEQFF
TGTGCCAGCCGCAAGGACTACAATGAGCAGTTCTTC
>15|.|TRBJ1-2|TRBV27|many
CASSLVPGGYYGYTF
TGTGCCAGCAGTTTAGTGCCCGGGGGGTACTATGGCTACACCTTC
>15|.|TRBJ2-2|TRBV28|.
CASRGRGVGSGELFF
TGTGCCAGCAGGGGTCGGGGAGTCGGTAGCGGGGAGCTGTTTTTT
>13|.|TRBJ1-2|TRBV7-2|.
CASSLVRDYGYTF
TGTGCCAGCAGCTTAGTAAGGGACTATGGCTACACCTTC